This T cell receptor (beta chain) was recorded in a study of T cells in Graves' hyperthyroidism and ophthalmopathy. This clonotype was observed many times. RNA transcripts were the template for amplifying TCR beta CDR3 regions. The HTBI primer set was used in a first-round RT-PCR of the TCR CDR3. Using its own MiXCR run on the multiplex PCR reads, TCRdb lists one record per CDR3 protein. The table includes hundreds of thousands of distinct CDR3 sequences, roughly 13% detected once. The clonotype comes from a woman aged 30 to 39 with Graves' hyperthyroidism that later progressed to Graves' ophthalmopathy. Sequencing input: blood.

The CDR3 DNA follows: TGTGCCAGCAAACAAGGGGCGGGGTCGAACACTGAAGCTTTCTTT. It codes for CASKQGAGSNTEAFF. The V call is TRBV12-3 or TRBV12-4, the J call TRBJ1-1; D may be TRBD1 (5 bases). This CDR3 has 15 amino acids. The ends were cut back, 7 bases at V and 1 base at J, with 16 bases in the middle.